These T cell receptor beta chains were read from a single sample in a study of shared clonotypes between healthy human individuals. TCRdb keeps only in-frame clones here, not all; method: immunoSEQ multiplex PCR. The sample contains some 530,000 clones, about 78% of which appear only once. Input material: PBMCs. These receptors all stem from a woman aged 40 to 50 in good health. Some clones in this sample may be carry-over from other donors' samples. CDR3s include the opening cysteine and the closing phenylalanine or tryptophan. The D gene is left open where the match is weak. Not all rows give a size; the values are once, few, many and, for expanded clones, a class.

CASSPRGADNEQFF | TGTGCCAGCAGCCCAAGGGGGGCAGACAATGAGCAGTTCTTC | TRBJ2-1 | TRBV11-3 | NA | NA
CASRYDRGNTGELFF | TGTGCCAGCAGATACGACAGGGGGAACACCGGGGAGCTGTTTTTT | TRBJ2-2 | TRBV2 | TRBD1 | few
CASSLGLHNEQFF | TGTGCCAGCAGCCTAGGACTCCACAATGAGCAGTTCTTC | TRBJ2-1 | TRBV11-3 | NA | NA
CASSYSPENTGELFF | TGTGCCAGCAGTTACTCACCGGAGAACACCGGGGAGCTGTTTTTT | TRBJ2-2 | TRBV6-6 | NA | NA
CASSPRGSGFWLADYEQYF | TGTGCCAGCAGCCCCAGGGGGTCAGGGTTTTGGCTAGCGGACTACGAGCAGTACTTC | TRBJ2-7 | TRBV9 | NA | many
CASSYQGLAAGELFF | TGTGCCAGCAGTTACCAGGGACTAGCGGCCGGGGAGCTGTTTTTT | TRBJ2-2 | TRBV6-6 | TRBD2 | NA
CASSPGLTSGNTIYF | TGTGCCAGCTCACCTGGACTGACCTCTGGAAACACCATATATTTT | TRBJ1-3 | TRBV18 | NA | NA
CASGRGRTYNEQFF | TGTGCCAGCGGGAGGGGGCGGACTTACAATGAGCAGTTCTTC | TRBJ2-1 | TRBV7-9 | NA | NA
CASSQPTSGRRNEQFF | TGCGCCAGCAGCCAACCTACTAGCGGGAGACGGAATGAGCAGTTCTTC | TRBJ2-1 | TRBV4-1 | TRBD2 | NA
CASSSGWETQYF | TGTGCCAGCAGCTCAGGGTGGGAGACCCAGTACTTC | TRBJ2-5 | TRBV7-9 | NA | NA
CASSVLGGEGAGELFF | TGTGCCAGCAGTGTACTCGGGGGAGAGGGCGCCGGGGAGCTGTTTTTT | TRBJ2-2 | TRBV28 | NA | NA
CASSPRPGLAGVGNEQFF | TGCGCCAGCAGCCCGCGACCGGGACTAGCGGGAGTTGGTAATGAGCAGTTCTTC | TRBJ2-1 | TRBV5-1 | TRBD2 | NA
CASRRTRGDSGANVLTF | TGCGCCAGCAGACGGACTAGGGGGGACTCTGGGGCCAACGTCCTGACTTTC | TRBJ2-6 | TRBV5-1 | NA | NA
CASSPTGFVNSPLHF | TGCGCCAGCAGCCCGACGGGGTTTGTTAATTCACCCCTCCACTTT | TRBJ1-6 | TRBV4-1 | NA | NA
CASRKSGRRYEQYF | TGTGCCAGCAGGAAGAGCGGGAGGAGATACGAGCAGTACTTC | TRBJ2-7 | TRBV13 | TRBD2 | NA
CASSSGDVQANEKLFF | TGCGCCAGTTCTAGCGGGGATGTACAGGCTAATGAAAAACTGTTTTTT | TRBJ1-4 | TRBV5-1 | NA | NA
CASSITGLKTQYF | TGTGCCAGTAGTATAACGGGGCTTAAGACCCAGTACTTC | TRBJ2-5 | TRBV19 | NA | NA
CAISRGFTDTQYF | TGTGCCATCTCCAGGGGGTTCACAGATACGCAGTATTTT | TRBJ2-3 | TRBV10-3 | TRBD1 | NA
CASSERAHDEQYF | TGTGCCAGCAGTGAGAGGGCTCACGACGAGCAGTACTTC | TRBJ2-7 | TRBV25-1 | NA | few
CAIGLAVYNEQFF | TGTGCCATAGGACTAGCTGTTTACAATGAGCAGTTCTTC | TRBJ2-1 | TRBV27 | TRBD2 | NA
CASSLESIGVGTEAFF | TGTGCCAGCAGCTTAGAATCGATTGGAGTGGGCACTGAAGCTTTCTTT | TRBJ1-1 | TRBV7-2 | NA | NA
CASSRTLAEAYEQYF | TGTGCCAGCAGCAGAACACTAGCGGAGGCCTACGAGCAGTACTTC | TRBJ2-7 | TRBV7-2 | TRBD2 | NA
CASGAQSSTDTQYF | TGTGCCAGCGGGGCCCAGAGCAGCACAGATACGCAGTATTTT | TRBJ2-3 | TRBV19 | NA | NA
CASILILEAFF | TGTGCCAGCATCTTGATCCTCGAAGCTTTCTTT | TRBJ1-1 | TRBV2 | NA | NA
CASSPRLAAWTSTDTQYF | TGTGCCAGCTCACCCCGACTAGCGGCCTGGACTAGCACAGATACGCAGTATTTT | TRBJ2-3 | TRBV18 | TRBD2 | NA
CASSLPSLTSRRAGTGELFF | TGCGCCAGCAGCCTCCCATCTTTGACTAGCAGGAGGGCGGGCACCGGGGAGCTGTTTTTT | TRBJ2-2 | TRBV4-1 | TRBD2 | NA
CASSLAGVIYEQYF | TGCGCCAGCAGCTTGGCAGGAGTGATCTACGAGCAGTACTTC | TRBJ2-7 | TRBV5-1 | NA | few
CASSPRGSADEQFF | TGTGCCAGCAGCCCGAGGGGTAGCGCCGATGAGCAGTTCTTC | TRBJ2-1 | TRBV11-2 | NA | NA
CASSESGTRNADTQYF | TGCGCCAGCAGCGAATCCGGGACTAGGAATGCAGATACGCAGTATTTT | TRBJ2-3 | TRBV4-3 | TRBD2 | NA
CASSPGGPGGEQYF | TGTGCCAGCAGCCCAGGGGGGCCTGGAGGCGAGCAGTACTTC | TRBJ2-7 | TRBV28 | NA | NA
CASSDRVVGEQYF | TGTGCCAGCTCAGACAGGGTAGTTGGCGAGCAGTACTTC | TRBJ2-7 | TRBV18 | TRBD1 | NA
CAWTGQRYTEAFF | TGTGCCTGGACCGGACAGAGATACACTGAAGCTTTCTTT | TRBJ1-1 | TRBV30 | NA | NA
CASSNLRGNRDTQYF | TGTGCCAGCAGTAACCTCCGGGGGAACCGAGATACGCAGTATTTT | TRBJ2-3 | TRBV27 | NA | few
CAWRGRSQETQYF | TGTGCCTGGAGGGGACGATCCCAAGAGACCCAGTACTTC | TRBJ2-5 | TRBV30 | NA | NA
CSVGESTWHEQYF | TGCAGCGTTGGTGAGTCCACCTGGCACGAGCAGTACTTC | TRBJ2-7 | TRBV29-1 | NA | NA
CASSRAYEQYF | TGTGCCAGCAGCCGCGCCTACGAGCAGTACTTC | TRBJ2-7 | TRBV7-9 | NA | few
CASSAGPGNTIYF | TGTGCCAGCAGCGCGGGACCTGGAAACACCATATATTTT | TRBJ1-3 | TRBV7-3 | NA | once
CAISESARQPQHF | TGTGCCATCAGTGAGTCCGCCCGCCAGCCCCAGCATTTT | TRBJ1-5 | TRBV10-3 | NA | NA
CASSFDRVSGNTIYF | TGTGCCAGCAGCTTTGACAGGGTTTCTGGAAACACCATATATTTT | TRBJ1-3 | TRBV7-2 | TRBD1 | NA
CASSLSGGASVRLQYF | TGTGCCAGCAGCCTCTCGGGGGGGGCTAGCGTTAGACTGCAGTACTTC | TRBJ2-7 | TRBV7-8 | TRBD2 | NA
CASQVGTDTQYF | TGTGCCAGCCAGGTCGGCACAGATACGCAGTATTTT | TRBJ2-3 | TRBV7-6 | NA | NA
CASSHGRAPNEKLFF | TGCGCCAGCAGCCATGGGAGGGCCCCAAATGAAAAACTGTTTTTT | TRBJ1-4 | TRBV4-3 | NA | NA
CASKGARGYTF | TGTGCCAGCAAGGGGGCACGGGGCTACACCTTC | TRBJ1-2 | TRBV5-4 | TRBD1 | NA
CASSLDTNEQFF | TGTGCCAGCAGCTTAGATACCAATGAGCAGTTCTTC | TRBJ2-1 | TRBV11-3 | NA | NA
CASSLAFSGQETQYF | TGTGCTAGCAGCTTAGCGTTTTCGGGGCAAGAGACCCAGTACTTC | TRBJ2-5 | TRBV7-7 | NA | NA
CAWGLDWSTGELFF | TGTGCCTGGGGATTAGACTGGAGCACCGGGGAGCTGTTTTTT | TRBJ2-2 | TRBV30 | NA | NA
CASSEIRGGEKLFF | TGTGCCAGCAGTGAAATCAGGGGTGGTGAAAAACTGTTTTTT | TRBJ1-4 | TRBV2 | NA | NA
CASRLNREAPSYNEQFF | TGCGCCAGCAGGTTAAACCGGGAGGCGCCCTCCTACAATGAGCAGTTCTTC | TRBJ2-1 | TRBV5-1 | TRBD2 | once
CASSSSATDTQYF | TGTGCCAGCAGCAGTTCGGCGACAGATACGCAGTATTTT | TRBJ2-3 | TRBV11-2 | NA | NA
CASSEWQGETQYF | TGCGCCAGCAGTGAGTGGCAGGGGGAGACCCAGTACTTC | TRBJ2-5 | TRBV10-2 | NA | NA
CASSPRGHEQYF | TGTGCCAGCAGCCCCAGGGGCCACGAGCAGTACTTC | TRBJ2-7 | TRBV11-3 | NA | NA
CASSLDRGEVPGELFF | TGTGCCAGCAGCTTAGATCGTGGCGAGGTACCCGGGGAGCTGTTTTTT | TRBJ2-2 | TRBV7-6 | NA | NA
CASSLGPDTQYF | TGTGCCAGCAGCTTAGGCCCAGATACGCAGTATTTT | TRBJ2-3 | TRBV11-3 | NA | once